Detailed here is one T cell receptor (beta chain). Germline CDR1 MGHDK, CDR2 SYGVNS. The CDR3 totals 15 residues. V lost 11 bases and J lost 3; bases outside the gene matches: 8. Authors' methods: Cell counts per sample came from amplifying reference gene primers. Using immunoSEQ multiplex PCR, the repertoire was profiled, and TCRdb retains in-frame clones only, with some absent. The V and J calls and clone size were taken over from that table, and D and trimming were inferred from the DNA. The top ten hold about a tenth of the sample, which has 80,000 to 100,000 clones, 75% to 90% seen once. This record comes from a study of blood T cell repertoires in COVID-19. At the level of the study: In each case, the material was cDNA or gDNA derived from T cells, B-cell-depleted T cells, or PBMCs.

Sequenced sample: peripheral blood. This TCR was recovered from a woman aged 70-85 years with acute or convalescent COVID-19. The chain combines TRBV25-1 with TRBJ2-2; 11 bases map to TRBD2. CDR3 residues: CASLGTSGYTGELFF. CDR3 DNA: TGTGCCTCCCTTGGGACTAGCGGCTACACCGGGGAGCTGTTTTTT.